What follows are 25 T cell receptor beta chains derived from one specimen sequenced in a study of T cells after posttransplantation cyclophosphamide. Data came from immunoSEQ multiplex PCR; TCRdb stores just in-frame clones and leaves some out. The sample gives some 47,000 clones, about 86% of which show up once; about 2.7% is in the top ten. The sample taken for sequencing was PBMCs. The receptors here all came from a man younger than 40 with a blood cancer, CMV-positive, and with a related stem cell donor.

This sequence joins TRBV7-6 and TRBJ1-1, with D perhaps TRBD1 (5 bases). CDR3 length: 14 amino acids. The V end was cut by 4 bases, the J end by 4 bases, with 13 bases between. The V gene's germline CDR1 is SGHVS and CDR2 FNYEAQ. This CDR3 is CASSSGGGGTEAFF. Written as DNA, the CDR3 is TGTGCCAGCAGCTCCGGGGGTGGGGGCACTGAAGCTTTCTTT.

The rearrangement uses TRBV27 and TRBJ2-3, with D unclear. V was trimmed by 2 bases and J by 0 bases, leaving 3 bases between them. This CDR3 is built from 13 residues. CDR1 is MNHEY and CDR2 is SMNVEV in the germline V gene (reference sequence). This CDR3 reads CASSLRSTDTQYF. CDR3 nucleotide sequence: TGTGCCAGCAGTTTACGGAGCACAGATACGCAGTATTTT.

This clone was picked up one time. This chain joins TRBV7-2 and TRBJ2-3; D is perhaps TRBD1 (5 bases). Germline V lookup: CDR1 SGHTA, CDR2 FQGNSA. CDR3 length: 13 amino acids. The germline V and J ends were trimmed by 5 bases and 6 bases, with 12 bases remaining between them. CDR3 DNA: TGTGCCAGCAGCACACAGGTTCGGGATACGCAGTATTTT. Translated, it gives CASSTQVRDTQYF.

The chain is built from TRBV6-4 and TRBJ2-7; TRBD2 matches at 9 bases. V gave up 6 bases and J gave up 4 bases; unmatched junction bases: 10. Germline V gives CDR1 MRHNA, CDR2 SNTAGT. The length of the CDR3 is 15 residues. The CDR3 reads CASRPMAGGDYEQYF. The CDR3 DNA reads TGTGCCAGCAGGCCAATGGCGGGAGGGGATTACGAGCAGTACTTC.

This chain connects TRBV6-4 to TRBJ2-3; 7 nucleotides match TRBD2. The CDR3 has 14 residues. V gave up 4 bases and J gave up 1 base; unmatched junction bases: 2. Germline V lookup: CDR1 MRHNA, CDR2 SNTAGT. CDR3 in DNA: TGTGCCAGCAGTGTAGCGGGCGGCACAGATACGCAGTATTTT. Residues: CASSVAGGTDTQYF.

The chain links TRBV28 to TRBJ1-5; D is undetermined. The germline V and J ends were trimmed by 5 bases and 2 bases, with 13 bases remaining between them. Germline V CDR1 and CDR2: MDHEN, SYDVKM. The CDR3 totals 15 residues. CDR3 sequence (DNA): TGTGCCAGCAGTCGGTCGACTGTGGGCAATCAGCCCCAGCATTTT. It translates to CASSRSTVGNQPQHF.

The J gene is TRBJ1-5, the V gene TRBV4-2, with D uncertain. Germline V gene lookup returns CDR1 LGHNA and CDR2 YNFKEQ. CDR3 length: 19 residues. V lost 4 bases to trimming and J lost 2 bases, with 24 bases between them. The CDR3: CASSPSVRPTRRGNQPQHF. CDR3 nucleotides: TGTGCCAGCAGCCCGAGTGTCAGGCCCACGCGCCGCGGCAATCAGCCCCAGCATTTT.

V is TRBV7-8 and J is TRBJ2-3; D is unclear. The CDR3 runs 12 residues. The V gene's germline CDR1 is SGHVS and CDR2 FQNEAQ. Trimming pared 3 bases from V and 3 bases from J, leaving 4 bases between. CDR3 nucleotides: TGTGCCAGCAGCTTTTATACAGATACGCAGTATTTT. Its protein product is CASSFYTDTQYF.

This clone came up once. The chain has TRBV7-9 and TRBJ2-1; 11 bases are shared with TRBD1. V gave up 5 bases and J gave up 5 bases; unmatched junction bases: 14. Germline V lookup: CDR1 SEHNR, CDR2 FQNEAQ (reference sequence). CDR3 length equals 18 residues. The CDR3 DNA follows: TGTGCCAGCAGCCCCCTCGGACAGGGGGCGCGGGTCGACAATGAGCAGTTCTTC. This codes for CASSPLGQGARVDNEQFF. Using reference TRBV7-9 and TRBJ2-1 for the parts outside the CDR3, the full variable domain is DTGVSQNPRHKITKRGQNVTFRCDPISEHNRLYWYRQTLGQGPEFLTYFQNEAQLEKSRLLSDRFSAERPKGSFSTLEIQRTEQGDSAMYLCASSPLGQGARVDNEQFFGPGTRLTVL.

This sequence joins TRBV5-4 and TRBJ2-5, with 7 bases matching TRBD1. The ends lost 3 bases at V and 1 base at J; junction bases unmatched: 9. The CDR3 totals 16 residues. Per the germline V gene, CDR1 is SGHNT and CDR2 is YYREEE (reference sequence). The DNA of the CDR3 is TGTGCCAGCAGCTGGATTGACAGGGTCTCCCAAGAGACCCAGTACTTC. It specifies CASSWIDRVSQETQYF.

This clone was picked up one time. The chain is built from TRBV19 and TRBJ1-1; D is uncertain. Germline V gives CDR1 LNHDA, CDR2 SQIVND (reference sequence). V was cut by 10 bases and J by 1 base, with 19 bases left in between. The length of the CDR3 is 15 residues. CDR3 nucleotides: TGTGCCACTCTTCCAGAGGCGGAAACGAACACTGAAGCTTTCTTT. Translated: CATLPEAETNTEAFF.

The rearrangement links TRBV28 to TRBJ2-5; D unresolved. The CDR3 sequence is 13 residues long. V lost 3 bases and J lost 2, with 7 bases in between. Germline CDR1 and CDR2: MDHEN and SYDVKM. The CDR3 DNA follows: TGTGCCAGCAGTTTCACAGATCAAGAGACCCAGTACTTC. This encodes CASSFTDQETQYF. Full variable domain (missing parts from reference TRBV28 and TRBJ2-5): DVKVTQSSRYLVKRTGEKVFLECVQDMDHENMFWYRQDPGLGLRLIYFSYDVKMKEKGDIPEGYSVSREKKERFSLILESASTNQTSMYLCASSFTDQETQYFGPGTRLLVL.

The chain employs TRBV5-1 and TRBJ2-3; TRBD2 aligns across 15 bases. Germline values: CDR1 SGHRS, CDR2 YFSETQ. J was trimmed by 3 bases and V by 4 bases; bases with no gene match: 9. This CDR3 spans 18 amino acids. As DNA, the CDR3 is TGCGCCAGCAGCGCACCCGGGACTAGCGGGAGGTGGACAGATACGCAGTATTTT. Its protein product is CASSAPGTSGRWTDTQYF. The full variable domain, rest sourced from reference TRBV5-1 and TRBJ2-3, is KAGVTQTPRYLIKTRGQQVTLSCSPISGHRSVSWYQQTPGQGLQFLFEYFSETQRNKGNFPGRFSGRQFSNSRSEMNVSTLELGDSALYLCASSAPGTSGRWTDTQYFGPGTRLTVL.

The chain has TRBV12-5 and TRBJ2-3, with D maybe TRBD2 (6 bases). This CDR3 has 14 amino acids. Germline lookup yields CDR1 LGHNT and CDR2 FRNRAP. V was clipped by 5 bases and J by 6 bases, with 15 bases between them. The CDR3 DNA follows: TGTGCTAGTGGTCCGTCACTACGGGGGGATACGCAGTATTTT. Translation gives CASGPSLRGDTQYF.

The chain joins TRBV27 to TRBJ2-6, with a tentative D call TRBD1 (5 bases). V lost 3 bases to trimming and J lost 0 bases, with 12 bases between them. This CDR3 is built from 17 residues. CDR1 MNHEY and CDR2 SMNVEV come from the germline V gene (reference sequence). CDR3 sequence reads: CASSFQGPSSGANVLTF. In DNA, the CDR3 is TGTGCCAGCAGTTTCCAGGGCCCAAGCTCTGGGGCCAACGTCCTGACTTTC.

The chain recombines TRBV7-2 with TRBJ2-7, with TRBD2 identical over 8 bases. The junction had 4 bases not matched to a gene; V was cut back by 0 bases and J by 3 bases. The CDR3 spans 15 residues. Per germline, CDR1 SGHTA and CDR2 FQGNSA. CDR3 residues: CASSLASGAGYEQYF. CDR3 nucleotide sequence: TGTGCCAGCAGCTTAGCTAGCGGGGCAGGCTACGAGCAGTACTTC.

The chain is built from TRBV27 and TRBJ2-2, with TRBD2 matching over 8 bases. V dropped 5 bases and J dropped 1; count of bases not matched to a gene: 3. The CDR3 has 15 residues. Germline V gene sequence: CDR1 MNHEY, CDR2 SMNVEV (reference sequence). CDR3 DNA: TGTGCCAGCAGTCCTCTAGCGGGGAACACCGGGGAGCTGTTTTTT. Encoded protein: CASSPLAGNTGELFF.

This rearrangement joins TRBV7-9 to TRBJ2-7; 9 bases are a match to TRBD1. The CDR3 is made up of 16 amino acids. The germline gives CDR1 SEHNR, CDR2 FQNEAQ (reference sequence). J gave up 3 bases and V 1 base, and 7 bases lay outside the gene matches. Here the CDR3 DNA reads TGTGCCAGCAGCTTAGGAGGGGACAGGGAAGTCTACGAGCAGTACTTC. Translating gives CASSLGGDREVYEQYF.

CDR3 protein: CASSLSGTGELFF. The CDR3 DNA is TGTGCCAGCAGCCTTAGCGGGACCGGGGAGCTGTTTTTT. The chain is built from TRBV11-2 and TRBJ2-2, with 7 bases lining up with TRBD2. Trimming cost V 5 bases and J 5 bases; bases outside gene matches: 2. Germline V CDR1 and CDR2: SGHAT, FQNNGV. The CDR3 consists of 13 residues.

For the CDR3, the DNA is TGTGCCAGCAGTGGGATGGGGTTTGGGGCCCTTAATGGGGTAAGTCTCTCCTACGAGCAGTACTTC. This gives the protein CASSGMGFGALNGVSLSYEQYF. The rearrangement uses TRBV28 and TRBJ2-7, with D possibly TRBD1 on 5 matching bases. This CDR3 is built from 22 residues. V dropped 5 bases and J dropped 0 bases, with 35 bases sitting between them. Germline CDR1 reads MDHEN; CDR2 reads SYDVKM.

This clone occurred once. The rearrangement links TRBV9 to TRBJ2-3; 9 nucleotides match TRBD2. J lost 0 bases, V lost 0 bases, and 11 bases had no gene match. Germline CDR1 is SGDLS and CDR2 is YYNGEE. CDR3 length equals 19 residues. Here the CDR3 DNA reads TGTGCCAGCAGCGTAGAGGTGACTAGCGGTAAGACTAGCACAGATACGCAGTATTTT. Amino acid sequence: CASSVEVTSGKTSTDTQYF.

This chain uses TRBV6-5 with TRBJ2-7, with TRBD1 identical over 10 bases. The CDR3 sequence is 14 residues long. Per germline, CDR1 MNHEY and CDR2 SVGAGI. J gave up 0 bases and V 6 bases, and 2 bases lay outside the gene matches. CDR3 in DNA: TGTGCCAGCAGGGGACAGGGGAGCTCCTACGAGCAGTACTTC. Translation gives CASRGQGSSYEQYF.

This clone was counted a single time. The rearrangement joins TRBV6-6 to TRBJ2-7; TRBD2 aligns across 8 bases. Trimming removed 5 bases from V and 3 bases from J; junction bases left unmatched: 6. CDR3 size: 14 residues. Germline loops: CDR1 MNHNY, CDR2 SVGAGI (reference sequence). CDR3 sequence reads: CASSLESGSYEQYF. The CDR3 coding sequence is TGTGCCAGCAGTCTGGAGAGCGGGAGCTACGAGCAGTACTTC.

This chain connects TRBV19 to TRBJ2-2; 9 bases fit TRBD1. This CDR3 contains 17 residues. The trim removed 6 bases at V and 4 bases at J, leaving 12 bases unmatched. The germline V gene has CDR1 LNHDA and CDR2 SQIVND (reference sequence). CDR3 sequence reads: CASRRDRDWGATGELFF. CDR3 DNA sequence: TGTGCCAGTAGGCGGGACAGGGATTGGGGGGCCACCGGGGAGCTGTTTTTT.

The CDR3 reads CASSQVLDRLNEKLFF. In DNA, the CDR3 is TGCGCCAGCAGCCAAGTGTTGGACAGGCTTAATGAAAAACTGTTTTTT. The chain uses TRBV4-3 and TRBJ1-4; TRBD1 aligns across 7 bases. From germline, CDR1 is LGHNA and CDR2 YSLEER. Unmatched junction bases numbered 6, after V lost 1 base and J lost 4 bases. The CDR3 loop spans 16 amino acids.